This T cell receptor beta chain comes out of a study of breast tumors, draining lymph nodes, adjacent tissues. Overall study findings and caveats: Compared with basal-like, luminal-like tumors shared significantly more repertoire with nontumor tissue.

The lymph nodes were axillary draining lymph nodes from breast cancer patients. The CDR3 sequence is 16 residues long. Germline V gene sequence: CDR1 MNHEY, CDR2 SVGAGI. Unmatched junction bases numbered 12, after V lost 2 bases and J lost 7 bases. TCRdb reprocessed the multiplex PCR reads with MiXCR, giving one entry per CDR3 protein. The table shows roughly 130,000 distinct CDR3 sequences, with 15% to 20% occurring only once. This clonotype was counted many times. The antigen is not known. The rearrangement joins TRBV6-5 to TRBJ1-2, with 8 nucleotides matching TRBD1. Material: axillary lymph node tissue. The receptor was isolated from a female donor with breast cancer. Some clones in this sample may be carry-over from other donors' samples. The CDR3: CASSYDPDRVRSGYTF. The CDR3 nucleotides read TGTGCCAGCAGTTACGACCCGGACAGGGTTCGGAGTGGCTACACCTTC.